One sample yielded the 21 T cell receptor beta chains listed below, sequenced in a study of CD8+ T cells in alopecia areata. Reverse transcribed after extraction, RNA yielded cDNA as the sequencing template. Sequencing used immunoSEQ multiplex PCR; TCRdb keeps in-frame clones, though not all of them. The sample shows fewer than 250,000 clones, 30% to 40% of them seen only once. Sample treatment: oral pan-JAK inhibitor, 5-10 mg twice daily. The sequences come from CD4+ T cells sorted from blood, collected at approximately week 30, from a patient treated with tofacitinib. All receptors come from a human donor with alopecia areata.

This clone was observed once. The CDR3, as DNA: TGCGCCAGCAGCCTTACTAGCGGGAGGGGGAGATACAATGAGCAGTTCTTC. The encoded protein is CASSLTSGRGRYNEQFF. The J gene is TRBJ2-1, the V gene TRBV4-1; 13 bases align to TRBD2. The CDR3 covers 17 residues. V trimming: 4 bases; J trimming: 4 bases; junction bases outside the gene matches: 7. Germline CDR1 MGHRA, CDR2 YSYEKL.

The table lists this clone with a few counts. The chain joins TRBV5-1 to TRBJ2-2; TRBD1 agrees at 8 bases. This CDR3 spans 16 amino acids. Unmatched junction bases numbered 5, after V lost 4 bases and J lost 0 bases. The germline gives CDR1 SGHRS, CDR2 YFSETQ. CDR3 sequence: CASSPGTGTNTGELFF. The DNA of the CDR3 is TGCGCCAGCAGCCCAGGGACAGGAACGAACACCGGGGAGCTGTTTTTT.

This clone was seen just once. The chain couples TRBV29-1 to TRBJ2-1, with 9 bases identical to TRBD1. The V segment lost 3 bases and the J segment 6 bases; nucleotides outside the gene matches: 6. Germline CDR1 is SQVTM and CDR2 is ANQGSEA. The CDR3 sequence is 14 residues long. Written as DNA, the CDR3 is TGCAGCGTTGATCGGGACAGGGTAGGCAATGAGCAGTTCTTC. It specifies CSVDRDRVGNEQFF.

This clone turned up a few times. The chain combines TRBV10-3 with TRBJ2-7; D is tentatively TRBD1 or TRBD2 (6 bases each). V lost 3 bases and J lost 3, with 21 bases in between. Germline V CDR1 and CDR2: ENHRY, SYGVKD. The CDR3 length is 17 residues. The CDR3 sequence: CAISDPGQGRRYYEQYF. CDR3 coding DNA: TGTGCCATCAGTGACCCAGGCCAGGGGAGGAGGTACTACGAGCAGTACTTC.

V and J are TRBV6-5 and TRBJ2-2; 10 bases map to TRBD1. CDR1 and CDR2 (germline): MNHEY, SVGAGI. The CDR3 has 15 amino acids. V dropped 6 bases and J dropped 2; count of bases not matched to a gene: 3. The chain's CDR3 is CASRRDRGNTGELFF. The CDR3 DNA follows: TGTGCCAGCAGACGGGACAGGGGAAACACCGGGGAGCTGTTTTTT.

This clone was detected only a few times. The genes are TRBV15 and TRBJ2-2; D is possibly TRBD1 or TRBD2 (6 bases each). V lost 0 bases and J lost 3, with 17 bases in between. This CDR3 spans 18 amino acids. The germline V gene encodes CDR1 LNHNV and CDR2 YYDKDF (reference sequence). The DNA of the CDR3 is TGTGCCACCAGCAGAGATATAGGGGGGAGGTCCTACACCGGGGAGCTGTTTTTT. This gives the protein CATSRDIGGRSYTGELFF.

This clone was seen a few times. CDR3 sequence reads: CSVSQLEGNQPQHF. The CDR3 region has the DNA TGCAGCGTTTCTCAGTTGGAGGGCAATCAGCCCCAGCATTTT. The V call is TRBV29-1, the J call TRBJ1-5, with D uncertain. Between the trimmed V and J ends, which lost 5 bases and 2 bases, there was a span of 13 bases. The CDR3 runs 14 residues. CDR1 and CDR2 (germline): SQVTM, ANQGSEA.

The chain couples TRBV23-1 to TRBJ2-5, with D tentatively TRBD1 (6 bases). TRBV23-1 falls under the ORF class, with uncertain function. The CDR3 is 14 residues long. V lost 2 bases to trimming and J lost 6 bases, with 13 bases between them. The CDR3 coding sequence is TGCGCCAGCAGTCAAGGGCAGGGGCTCAAGACCCAGTACTTC. As protein: CASSQGQGLKTQYF.

The rearrangement joins TRBV5-4 to TRBJ1-2, with D possibly matching TRBD1 (5 bases). The germline CDR1 and CDR2 sequences are SGHNT and YYREEE (reference sequence). The CDR3 runs 13 residues. Trimming pared 1 base from V and 7 bases from J, leaving 11 bases between. CDR3 amino acids: CASSLSGGAGYTF. In DNA, the CDR3 is TGTGCCAGCAGCTTGTCCGGAGGGGCTGGCTACACCTTC.

DNA of the CDR3: TGTGCCATCAGTGGAGGGGTAGAGACCCAGTACTTC. Translated: CAISGGVETQYF. This sequence joins TRBV10-3 and TRBJ2-5; perhaps D is TRBD1 or TRBD2 (5 bases each). CDR3 length: 12 residues. Germline CDR1 is ENHRY and CDR2 is SYGVKD. V lost 4 bases and J 4 bases, leaving 7 bases between the germline ends.

This clone showed up just once. The chain combines TRBV11-2 with TRBJ1-5; D is perhaps TRBD1 (5 bases). The length of the CDR3 is 14 residues. Trimming took off 3 bases at V and 0 bases at J, with 6 bases between the two ends. The germline gives CDR1 SGHAT, CDR2 FQNNGV. The CDR3, as DNA: TGTGCCAGCAGCTTGGACAATAGCAATCAGCCCCAGCATTTT. Amino acid sequence: CASSLDNSNQPQHF.

This chain links TRBV6-5 with TRBJ2-3; tentatively, D is TRBD1 (6 bases). V was cut by 0 bases and J by 2 bases, with 12 bases left in between. The germline gives CDR1 MNHEY, CDR2 SVGAGI. The CDR3 loop spans 16 amino acids. CDR3 in amino acids: CASSYSGTRYTDTQYF. CDR3 in DNA: TGTGCCAGCAGTTACTCGGGGACACGCTACACAGATACGCAGTATTTT.

J is TRBJ2-1 and V is TRBV30; TRBD2 is a possible D gene (5 bases). The CDR3 is 12 residues long. V was shortened by 0 bases and J by 10 bases, with 10 bases between the two germline ends. Per the germline V gene, CDR1 is GTSNPN and CDR2 is SVGIG (reference sequence). CDR3 sequence (DNA): TGTGCCTGGAGTGTAAGAGGGAAGGAGCAGTTCTTC. It yields the protein CAWSVRGKEQFF.

In its sample, this clone was seen a few times. The chain is built from TRBV14 and TRBJ2-7; weak D call: TRBD1 (5 bases). V lost 5 bases, J lost 4 bases, and 9 bases lay in between. CDR1 is SGHDN and CDR2 is FVKESK in the germline V gene. The CDR3 sequence is 12 residues long. The CDR3 here is CASSDRYYEQYF. The CDR3 nucleotides are TGTGCCAGCAGCGACAGATATTACGAGCAGTACTTC. The full variable domain, its missing parts supplied by reference TRBV14 and TRBJ2-7, is EAGVTQFPSHSVIEKGQTVTLRCDPISGHDNLYWYRRVMGKEIKFLLHFVKESKQDESGMPNNRFLAERTGGTYSTLKVQPAELEDSGVYFCASSDRYYEQYFGPGTRLTVT.

This clone was counted between two and nine times. The rearrangement uses TRBV7-9 and TRBJ2-3, with a tentative D call TRBD1 (5 bases). This CDR3 spans 12 amino acids. The germline V gene encodes CDR1 SEHNR and CDR2 FQNEAQ (reference sequence). Trimming removed 3 bases at V and 5 bases at J, with 6 bases between. CDR3 bases: TGTGCCAGCAGCTTCAGGGAAGATACGCAGTATTTT. This sequence encodes CASSFREDTQYF.

This chain connects TRBV5-1 to TRBJ1-1, with 11 bases lining up with TRBD1. Trimming at V came to 4 bases and at J to 8 bases, leaving 7 bases not matched to a gene. Germline CDR1 reads SGHRS; CDR2 reads YFSETQ. The CDR3 loop spans 14 amino acids. In DNA, the CDR3 is TGCGCCAGCAGCCCCGGACAGGGGGCCAGAGAAGCTTTCTTT. Protein: CASSPGQGAREAFF.

The chain is built from TRBV7-9 and TRBJ2-1; 12 bases line up with TRBD1. Looked up from germline, CDR1 is SEHNR and CDR2 is FQNEAQ (reference sequence). This CDR3 has 14 amino acids. With 10 bases clipped from V and 4 bases from J, the junction kept 5 bases outside the gene matches. CDR3 DNA: TGTGCCATCCCGGGACAGGGGGCTTACAATGAGCAGTTCTTC. This encodes CAIPGQGAYNEQFF.

This clone has more than one count but fewer than ten. The chain uses TRBV25-1 and TRBJ2-7; no reliable D call. This CDR3 is built from 13 residues. Germline V gene sequence: CDR1 MGHDK, CDR2 SYGVNS. V lost 5 bases and J lost 4, with 12 bases in between. Here the CDR3 DNA reads TGTGCCAGCAGTCCCCCCCCCTTTTACGAGCAGTACTTC. It is translated as CASSPPPFYEQYF.

In this sample, this clone turned up a few times. V and J are TRBV9 and TRBJ2-7, with a tentative D call TRBD1 (5 bases). In germline, CDR1 is SGDLS, CDR2 YYNGEE. This CDR3 comprises 14 residues. V lost 3 bases and J lost 2, with 12 bases in between. This CDR3 reads CASSARQGPYEQYF. The CDR3 DNA reads TGTGCCAGCAGCGCTCGGCAGGGCCCCTACGAGCAGTACTTC.

This clone has just a few counts. The chain couples TRBV29-1 to TRBJ2-7; D might be TRBD2 (6 bases). Deletions cut 6 bases from V and 5 bases from J, with 11 bases between. This CDR3 contains 11 residues. In germline, CDR1 is SQVTM, CDR2 ANQGSEA. The CDR3 protein is CSVEGLDEQYF. The CDR3 bases are TGCAGCGTAGAGGGACTCGACGAGCAGTACTTC.

This clone was observed a handful of times. The chain's CDR3 is CAWGDSSYEQYF. CDR3 sequence (DNA): TGTGCCTGGGGGGACAGCTCCTACGAGCAGTACTTC. The chain couples TRBV30 to TRBJ2-7, with 7 bases matching TRBD1. Germline trimming cut 5 bases from V and 0 bases from J; bases unmatched to any gene: 1. Germline V CDR1 and CDR2: GTSNPN, SVGIG (reference sequence). This CDR3 is built from 12 residues. Filled out from reference TRBV30 and TRBJ2-7, the complete variable domain reads SQTIHQWPATLVQPVGSPLSLECTVEGTSNPNLYWYRQAAGRGLQLLFYSVGIGQISSEVPQNLSASRPQDRQFILSSKKLLLSDSGFYLCAWGDSSYEQYFGPGTRLTVT.